The entry below describes one T cell receptor (beta chain). The entry originates in a study of blood T cell repertoires in COVID-19. Study overall: Spain, Italy and the United States supplied samples that represented acute and convalescent COVID-19. T cells, B-cell-depleted T cells, or PBMCs supplied cDNA or gDNA.

V shed 4 bases and J 7 bases; nucleotides not matched to a gene: 16. The CDR3 has 16 amino acids. The germline gives CDR1 SGHRS, CDR2 YFSETQ. In the original workflow: Using reference gene primer amplification, nucleated cell counts were estimated. Assay: immunoSEQ multiplex PCR; the TCRdb copy retains only in-frame clones and omits some. V and J calls and clone size are as listed in that table; D and trimming were resolved from the DNA. The top ten hold around 1.9% of the sample, which has about 120,000 clones, around 80% seen once. The rearrangement uses TRBV5-1 and TRBJ2-7, with 8 bases matching TRBD1. This sequence was found in a man aged 70-80 years with acute or convalescent COVID-19. Sequencing was performed on peripheral blood. CDR3 in amino acids: CASSNRPTGGRREQYF. CDR3 in DNA: TGCGCCAGCAGCAATAGACCTACAGGGGGAAGGAGGGAGCAGTACTTC.